This T cell receptor beta chain was documented in a study of shared clonotypes between healthy human individuals. The germline V and J ends were trimmed by 4 bases and 9 bases, with 19 bases remaining between them. Per the germline V gene, CDR1 is MGHRA and CDR2 is YSYEKL. The CDR3 covers 15 residues. Findings and limits, study-wide: It was expected that sequencing depth would affect clonotype sharing among donors.

Method: immunoSEQ multiplex PCR; TCRdb's copy keeps in-frame clones and lacks some. The profile shows 2 million or so clones, roughly 95% of them singletons. About this clone itself: What it binds is not known.

The chain recombines TRBV4-1 with TRBJ1-5; D is ambiguous. The sequence came from a man between 18 and 29 years old in good health. Sequencing used naive CD4+ T cells sorted from blood. Subset reported: CD45RA+ positively selected. The CDR3 is CASSLTDQGYSPQHF. CDR3 DNA: TGCGCCAGCAGCCTCACGGACCAAGGATACTCGCCCCAGCATTTT.